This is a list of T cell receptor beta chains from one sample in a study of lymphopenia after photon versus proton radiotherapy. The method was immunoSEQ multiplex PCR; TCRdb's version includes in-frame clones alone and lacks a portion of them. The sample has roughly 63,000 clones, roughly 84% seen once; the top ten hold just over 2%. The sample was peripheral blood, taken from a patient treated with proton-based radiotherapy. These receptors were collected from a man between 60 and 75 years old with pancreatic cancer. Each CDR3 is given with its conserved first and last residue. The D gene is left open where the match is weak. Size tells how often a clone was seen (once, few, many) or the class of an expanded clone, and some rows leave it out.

CDR3aa: CASSFRTSGTEQYF
CDR3nt: TGTGCCAGCAGTTTTAGGACTAGCGGGACCGAGCAGTACTTC
len: 14
v_gene: TRBV28
d_gene: TRBD2
j_gene: TRBJ2-7
abundance: -

CDR3aa: CASSDRRIGGVDAGELFF
CDR3nt: TGTGCCAGCAGTGATAGACGGATAGGAGGCGTCGACGCCGGGGAGCTGTTTTTT
len: 18
v_gene: TRBV2
d_gene: -
j_gene: TRBJ2-2
abundance: -

CDR3aa: CASSRGQGNTIYF
CDR3nt: TGTGCCAGCAGCAGGGGGCAAGGAAACACCATATATTTT
len: 13
v_gene: TRBV6-5
d_gene: TRBD1
j_gene: TRBJ1-3
abundance: once

CDR3aa: CASSESRDRLTYEQYF
CDR3nt: TGTGCCAGCAGTGAATCTAGAGACAGGCTAACCTACGAGCAGTACTTC
len: 16
v_gene: TRBV6-1
d_gene: -
j_gene: TRBJ2-7
abundance: -

CDR3aa: CASSPATGGSGNTIYF
CDR3nt: TGTGCCAGCTCACCAGCAACAGGGGGATCTGGAAACACCATATATTTT
len: 16
v_gene: TRBV18
d_gene: TRBD1
j_gene: TRBJ1-3
abundance: -

CDR3aa: CASSEAWGSGSTYEQYF
CDR3nt: TGTGCCAGCAGTGAAGCTTGGGGTAGCGGGAGCACCTACGAGCAGTACTTC
len: 17
v_gene: TRBV6-1
d_gene: TRBD2
j_gene: TRBJ2-7
abundance: few

CDR3aa: CASSFTGMNTEAFF
CDR3nt: TGTGCCAGCAGTTTCACTGGGATGAACACTGAAGCTTTCTTT
len: 14
v_gene: TRBV6-6
d_gene: -
j_gene: TRBJ1-1
abundance: -

CDR3aa: CASSRADMNTEAFF
CDR3nt: TGTGCCAGCAGTCGGGCAGACATGAACACTGAAGCTTTCTTT
len: 14
v_gene: TRBV6-5
d_gene: -
j_gene: TRBJ1-1
abundance: -

CDR3aa: CASSIPASSDEQFF
CDR3nt: TGTGCCAGTAGTATCCCTGCTAGTAGCGATGAGCAGTTCTTC
len: 14
v_gene: TRBV19
d_gene: -
j_gene: TRBJ2-1
abundance: -

CDR3aa: CASSEDSMNEQFF
CDR3nt: TGTGCCAGCAGTGAAGATAGTATGAATGAGCAGTTCTTC
len: 13
v_gene: TRBV6-1
d_gene: -
j_gene: TRBJ2-1
abundance: few

CDR3aa: CASSRGGESSYEQYF
CDR3nt: TGTGCCAGCAGTCGAGGAGGCGAGAGCTCCTACGAGCAGTACTTC
len: 15
v_gene: TRBV9
d_gene: -
j_gene: TRBJ2-7
abundance: -

CDR3aa: CASVTGSRVDTQYF
CDR3nt: TGTGCCAGCGTAACAGGGTCGCGGGTGGATACGCAGTATTTT
len: 14
v_gene: TRBV2
d_gene: -
j_gene: TRBJ2-3
abundance: -

CDR3aa: CAWSVMRGQPQHF
CDR3nt: TGTGCCTGGAGTGTTATGCGGGGTCAGCCCCAGCATTTT
len: 13
v_gene: TRBV30
d_gene: -
j_gene: TRBJ1-5
abundance: -

CDR3aa: CASSLLGSYNEQFF
CDR3nt: TGCGCCAGCAGCTTGTTGGGTTCCTACAATGAGCAGTTCTTC
len: 14
v_gene: TRBV5-1
d_gene: -
j_gene: TRBJ2-1
abundance: -

CDR3aa: CASRGGGGYTF
CDR3nt: TGTGCCAGCAGAGGGGGGGGCGGCTACACCTTC
len: 11
v_gene: TRBV6-5
d_gene: -
j_gene: TRBJ1-2
abundance: -

CDR3aa: CASSLGQSGSPLHF
CDR3nt: TGCGCCAGCAGCCTAGGACAGAGTGGTTCACCCCTCCACTTT
len: 14
v_gene: TRBV5-1
d_gene: -
j_gene: TRBJ1-6
abundance: -

CDR3aa: CASSGMVQSNQPQHF
CDR3nt: TGTGCCAGCAGTGGAATGGTACAGAGCAATCAGCCCCAGCATTTT
len: 15
v_gene: TRBV2
d_gene: -
j_gene: TRBJ1-5
abundance: -

CDR3aa: CASSLVMSGYSYNEQFF
CDR3nt: TGTGCCAGCAGCTTAGTGATGAGCGGGTACTCCTACAATGAGCAGTTCTTC
len: 17
v_gene: TRBV7-8
d_gene: -
j_gene: TRBJ2-1
abundance: few

CDR3aa: CASSQAGHRNTEAFF
CDR3nt: TGCGCCAGCAGCCAAGCGGGACACCGGAACACTGAAGCTTTCTTT
len: 15
v_gene: TRBV4-1
d_gene: -
j_gene: TRBJ1-1
abundance: -

CDR3aa: CAWIAGTHTGELFF
CDR3nt: TGTGCCTGGATCGCCGGGACACACACCGGGGAGCTGTTTTTT
len: 14
v_gene: TRBV30
d_gene: -
j_gene: TRBJ2-2
abundance: once

CDR3aa: CASSPQNRVTQYF
CDR3nt: TGTGCCAGCAGTCCACAAAACCGGGTTACGCAGTATTTT
len: 13
v_gene: TRBV28
d_gene: -
j_gene: TRBJ2-3
abundance: -

CDR3aa: CASSPRSKDHEQYF
CDR3nt: TGTGCCAGCAGCCCGAGGTCCAAGGACCACGAGCAGTACTTC
len: 14
v_gene: TRBV28
d_gene: -
j_gene: TRBJ2-7
abundance: few

CDR3aa: CASSLGVPDTQYF
CDR3nt: TGTGCCAGCAGCCTTGGCGTCCCAGATACGCAGTATTTT
len: 13
v_gene: TRBV28
d_gene: -
j_gene: TRBJ2-3
abundance: -

CDR3aa: CASSYGGVGYGYTF
CDR3nt: TGTGCCAGCAGTTATGGAGGGGTTGGCTATGGCTACACCTTC
len: 14
v_gene: TRBV6-5
d_gene: -
j_gene: TRBJ1-2
abundance: -

CDR3aa: CASSAQRTSGIHGTQYF
CDR3nt: TGTGCCAGCAGCGCGCAAAGGACTAGCGGGATTCATGGTACGCAGTATTTT
len: 17
v_gene: TRBV7-2
d_gene: TRBD2
j_gene: TRBJ2-3
abundance: -

CDR3aa: CSARDRALQNIQYF
CDR3nt: TGCAGCGCCAGAGACAGGGCCCTCCAAAACATTCAGTACTTC
len: 14
v_gene: TRBV29-1
d_gene: TRBD1
j_gene: TRBJ2-4
abundance: -

CDR3aa: CASSLGGSFDQPQHF
CDR3nt: TGTGCCAGCAGTTTAGGGGGTTCGTTTGATCAGCCCCAGCATTTT
len: 15
v_gene: TRBV28
d_gene: -
j_gene: TRBJ1-5
abundance: -

CDR3aa: CSVERVAGGMYF
CDR3nt: TGCAGCGTTGAAAGGGTGGCGGGAGGGATGTACTTC
len: 12
v_gene: TRBV29-1
d_gene: TRBD2
j_gene: TRBJ2-5
abundance: -

CDR3aa: CARVGTSGKTYEQYF
CDR3nt: TGTGCCAGAGTCGGGACTAGCGGGAAGACCTACGAGCAGTACTTC
len: 15
v_gene: TRBV19
d_gene: TRBD2
j_gene: TRBJ2-7
abundance: -

CDR3aa: CASSPQTGLNEKLFF
CDR3nt: TGTGCCAGCAGTCCTCAGACAGGGCTGAATGAAAAACTGTTTTTT
len: 15
v_gene: TRBV6-5
d_gene: TRBD1
j_gene: TRBJ1-4
abundance: -

CDR3aa: CASNPGTNYGYTF
CDR3nt: TGTGCCAGTAATCCCGGGACTAACTATGGCTACACCTTC
len: 13
v_gene: TRBV19
d_gene: -
j_gene: TRBJ1-2
abundance: -

CDR3aa: CASSPDRENTEAFF
CDR3nt: TGTGCCAGCAGCCCTGACAGGGAGAACACTGAAGCTTTCTTT
len: 14
v_gene: TRBV7-2
d_gene: TRBD1
j_gene: TRBJ1-1
abundance: -

CDR3aa: CASSVVSGSHNEQFF
CDR3nt: TGTGCCAGCAGCGTAGTTAGCGGGAGCCACAATGAGCAGTTCTTC
len: 15
v_gene: TRBV9
d_gene: TRBD2
j_gene: TRBJ2-1
abundance: -

CDR3aa: CASSTEQGEIYEQFF
CDR3nt: TGTGCCAGCAGCACGGAACAGGGGGAAATATATGAGCAGTTCTTC
len: 15
v_gene: TRBV11-1
d_gene: TRBD1
j_gene: TRBJ2-1
abundance: -

CDR3aa: CASSTQGQSQETQYF
CDR3nt: TGCGCCAGCAGCACACAAGGACAGTCCCAAGAGACCCAGTACTTC
len: 15
v_gene: TRBV5-1
d_gene: -
j_gene: TRBJ2-5
abundance: -

CDR3aa: CASSIGQANREQYF
CDR3nt: TGTGCCAGCAGTATCGGACAGGCGAATCGCGAGCAGTACTTC
len: 14
v_gene: TRBV2
d_gene: TRBD1
j_gene: TRBJ2-7
abundance: -

CDR3aa: CAWSPYTAGTEAFF
CDR3nt: TGTGCCTGGAGCCCCTACACAGCCGGGACTGAAGCTTTCTTT
len: 14
v_gene: TRBV30
d_gene: -
j_gene: TRBJ1-1
abundance: -

CDR3aa: CASSSLGSSTNRYFNYGYTF
CDR3nt: TGTGCCAGCAGTTCTCTGGGCAGCTCGACAAACCGATATTTTAACTATGGCTACACCTTC
len: 20
v_gene: TRBV28
d_gene: -
j_gene: TRBJ1-2
abundance: -

CDR3aa: CASRPPGGRGTGELFF
CDR3nt: TGTGCCAGCAGACCCCCGGGAGGACGCGGCACCGGGGAGCTGTTTTTT
len: 16
v_gene: TRBV28
d_gene: TRBD2
j_gene: TRBJ2-2
abundance: -

CDR3aa: CASSHPGAGNTIYF
CDR3nt: TGCGCCAGCAGCCACCCAGGGGCTGGAAACACCATATATTTT
len: 14
v_gene: TRBV4-1
d_gene: -
j_gene: TRBJ1-3
abundance: -